This T cell receptor (beta chain) was profiled in a study of control samples from healthy donors and cancer patients. Only in-frame clones appear in the TCRdb table, and some are missing; sequencing was by immunoSEQ multiplex PCR. The data contain about 120,000 clones, approximately 92% of them singletons. The germline V gene has CDR1 LNHDA and CDR2 SQIVND (reference sequence). The germline V and J ends were trimmed by 3 bases and 10 bases, with 13 bases remaining between them. The CDR3 covers 13 residues. Input material: blood. The TCR originated in a man in his forties or fifties in good health. This rearrangement joins TRBV19 to TRBJ2-1; tentatively, D is TRBD1 or TRBD2 (6 bases each). CDR3 in amino acids: CASSISSGAEQFF. DNA for the CDR3: TGTGCCAGTAGTATCTCGTCGGGGGCGGAGCAGTTCTTC.